The rows below give T cell receptor beta chains drawn from one sample of a study of T cell responses to AZD1222 COVID-19 vaccine. Profiling relied on immunoSEQ multiplex PCR, and the TCRdb table lists in-frame clones only, not all of them. Of more than 100,000 clones in the sample, about 90% were seen once. Sequencing used peripheral blood, obtained 28 days after the second AZD1222 dose. The receptors here all came from an adult who received the AZD1222 COVID-19 vaccine. Each CDR3 is given with its conserved first and last residue. A D gene is named only where the DNA matches it firmly. Some rows mark clone size as missing; the rest say once, few, many or name a class of expanded clone.

CDR3 protein | CDR3 DNA | clone size | D gene | J gene | V gene
CAWSVTGSPTASEKLFF | TGTGCCTGGAGTGTAACTGGCAGCCCGACTGCTAGTGAAAAACTGTTTTTT | . | . | TRBJ1-4 | TRBV30
CASSLATGTPYGYTF | TGTGCCAGCAGCTTAGCTACGGGGACCCCCTATGGCTACACCTTC | few | . | TRBJ1-2 | TRBV11-2
CASGQGNEKLFF | TGTGCCAGCGGCCAGGGAAATGAAAAACTGTTTTTT | once | . | TRBJ1-4 | TRBV5-6
CASSPDAIVAGNTIYF | TGCGCCAGCAGCCCAGACGCGATAGTGGCTGGAAACACCATATATTTT | . | . | TRBJ1-3 | TRBV5-1
CATSGLTLNTGELFF | TGTGCCACGAGCGGGCTGACATTAAACACCGGGGAGCTGTTTTTT | . | . | TRBJ2-2 | TRBV10-3
CAEQGPKHRPSTDTQYF | TGTGCAGAGCAAGGGCCGAAGCACCGTCCTAGCACAGATACGCAGTATTTT | . | . | TRBJ2-3 | TRBV9
CASSEWGDSSYNEQFF | TGCGCCAGCAGTGAGTGGGGGGATAGCTCCTACAATGAGCAGTTCTTC | . | . | TRBJ2-1 | TRBV10-1
CASSPMVAAYNEQFF | TGTGCCAGCAGCCCTATGGTAGCGGCCTACAATGAGCAGTTCTTC | . | . | TRBJ2-1 | TRBV9
CASSRTGGNTEAFF | TGTGCCAGTAGTAGGACAGGGGGGAACACTGAAGCTTTCTTT | once | TRBD1 | TRBJ1-1 | TRBV19
CASSPGGGEQFF | TGTGCCAGCTCACCAGGGGGGGGTGAGCAGTTCTTC | . | TRBD2 | TRBJ2-1 | TRBV18
CASSLKENTEAFF | TGTGCCAGCAGTTTAAAAGAGAACACTGAAGCTTTCTTT | . | . | TRBJ1-1 | TRBV27
CACSRGPGSAQHF | TGTGCCTGTAGCAGGGGACCCGGTTCGGCCCAGCATTTT | . | . | TRBJ1-5 | TRBV30
CASSSRDRADGYTF | TGTGCCAGCAGCTCCCGGGACAGGGCAGATGGCTACACCTTC | . | TRBD1 | TRBJ1-2 | TRBV11-2
CASSFGIPGQGDYGYTF | TGCGCCAGCAGCTTCGGAATACCGGGACAGGGGGACTATGGCTACACCTTC | . | TRBD1 | TRBJ1-2 | TRBV5-1
CAWSRGRGTEAFF | TGTGCCTGGAGTCGGGGTAGGGGCACTGAAGCTTTCTTT | . | . | TRBJ1-1 | TRBV30
CSAGTGTYGYTF | TGCAGCGCAGGGACAGGGACCTATGGCTACACCTTC | . | TRBD1 | TRBJ1-2 | TRBV29-1
CSVERVAQDTQYF | TGCAGCGTTGAGAGGGTAGCCCAAGATACGCAGTATTTT | . | . | TRBJ2-3 | TRBV29-1
CASSGRDREYEQFF | TGTGCCAGCAGCGGGAGGGACAGGGAGTATGAGCAGTTCTTC | . | TRBD1 | TRBJ2-1 | TRBV9
CASSLTEETQYF | TGTGCCAGCAGCTTGACGGAAGAGACCCAGTACTTC | once | . | TRBJ2-5 | TRBV7-2
CASSDLYNEQFF | TGTGCCAGCAGTGACCTCTACAATGAGCAGTTCTTC | . | . | TRBJ2-1 | TRBV6-4
CAIRSGGTSYEQYF | TGTGCCATCAGGTCCGGGGGGACCTCCTACGAGCAGTACTTC | . | TRBD2 | TRBJ2-7 | TRBV10-3
CASRWDSNQPQHF | TGTGCCAGCAGGTGGGATAGCAATCAGCCCCAGCATTTT | . | . | TRBJ1-5 | TRBV6-6
CASRRETEAFF | TGTGCCAGTAGAAGGGAGACTGAAGCTTTCTTT | . | . | TRBJ1-1 | TRBV19
CASSAGETEAFF | TGTGCCAGCAGCGCAGGGGAGACTGAAGCTTTCTTT | . | . | TRBJ1-1 | TRBV7-8
CASRTGGFQPQHF | TGTGCCAGCAGAACAGGGGGTTTCCAGCCCCAGCATTTT | . | TRBD1 | TRBJ1-5 | TRBV6-5
CASSLQGTGELFF | TGTGCCAGCAGCCTACAGGGAACCGGGGAGCTGTTTTTT | . | . | TRBJ2-2 | TRBV7-9
CASLAGPYGEQFF | TGTGCCAGCTTAGCGGGGCCATATGGGGAGCAGTTCTTC | . | TRBD2 | TRBJ2-1 | TRBV2
CASSLVVGDWEKLFF | TGTGCCAGCAGCTTAGTAGTGGGGGATTGGGAAAAACTGTTTTTT | . | . | TRBJ1-4 | TRBV7-2
CASGGGLLADTQYF | TGTGCCAGCGGAGGGGGGCTGCTGGCAGATACGCAGTATTTT | . | . | TRBJ2-3 | TRBV6-5
CASSLRQGVQPQHF | TGTGCCAGCAGCCTTAGACAGGGGGTTCAGCCCCAGCATTTT | . | TRBD1 | TRBJ1-5 | TRBV3-1/TRBV3-2